What follows are 8 T cell receptor beta chains derived from one specimen sequenced in a study of blood T cell repertoires in COVID-19. Using immunoSEQ multiplex PCR, the repertoire was profiled, and TCRdb retains in-frame clones only, with some absent. The sample includes approximately 250,000 clones, 84% of them seen just once. Material for sequencing was peripheral blood. These receptors were taken from a human donor in a cohort sampled during active COVID-19.

This sequence joins TRBV19 and TRBJ1-2; the match to TRBD1 covers 7 bases. From germline, CDR1 is LNHDA and CDR2 SQIVND (reference sequence). Unmatched junction bases numbered 14, after V lost 7 bases and J lost 3 bases. CDR3 size: 16 residues. The CDR3 here is CASTPGTVVGDYGYTF. In DNA form, the CDR3 reads TGTGCCAGTACTCCCGGGACAGTCGTAGGTGACTATGGCTACACCTTC. Complete variable domain (other parts from reference TRBV19 and TRBJ1-2): DGGITQSPKYLFRKEGQNVTLSCEQNLNHDAMYWYRQDPGQGLRLIYYSQIVNDFQKGDIAEGYSVSREKKESFPLTVTSAQKNPTAFYLCASTPGTVVGDYGYTFGSGTRLTVV.

This sequence joins TRBV5-8 and TRBJ2-2, with a possible D match to TRBD2 (5 bases). Germline assignment: CDR1 SGHTS and CDR2 YDEGEE. The CDR3 has 16 amino acids. The V gene lost 2 bases and the J gene lost 0 bases, with 11 bases spanning the gap. The CDR3 here is CASSFLRGTNTGELFF. The CDR3 DNA follows: TGTGCCAGCAGCTTTCTTCGAGGGACGAACACCGGGGAGCTGTTTTTT.

This rearrangement joins TRBV29-1 to TRBJ2-7; TRBD2 agrees at 8 bases. Germline CDR1 reads SQVTM; CDR2 reads ANQGSEA. The CDR3 consists of 12 residues. The V segment lost 4 bases and the J segment 3 bases; nucleotides outside the gene matches: 2. This chain's CDR3 is CSVAGTSYEQYF. The CDR3 nucleotides read TGCAGCGTTGCCGGGACTAGCTACGAGCAGTACTTC.

To note about this clone: The sample contains more than one DNA sequence encoding this CDR3. The V call is TRBV28, the J call TRBJ1-5; D not resolved. CDR1 is MDHEN, CDR2 SYDVKM, per germline. Trimming left V 1 base short and J 4 bases short, with 5 bases between. This CDR3 comprises 13 residues. The CDR3 sequence is CASSLSGNQPQHF. The CDR3 DNA reads TGTGCCAGCAGTTTATCCGGGAATCAGCCCCAGCATTTT.

V and J are TRBV11-3 and TRBJ2-3; 11 bases are a match to TRBD2. This CDR3 spans 15 amino acids. Looked up from germline, CDR1 is SGHNT and CDR2 is YENEEA. V gave up 5 bases and J gave up 2 bases; unmatched junction bases: 3. CDR3 sequence (DNA): TGTGCCAGCAGCAAACTAGCGGGAGCCACAGATACGCAGTATTTT. Protein: CASSKLAGATDTQYF.

The gene calls are TRBV2 and TRBJ2-1; tentative D call: TRBD1 (5 bases). Germline values: CDR1 SNHLY, CDR2 FYNNEI. V gave up 3 bases and J gave up 0 bases, with 9 bases separating them. This CDR3 has 15 amino acids. CDR3 in amino acids: CASSDRQSSYNEQFF. DNA of the CDR3: TGTGCCAGCAGTGACAGACAGAGCTCCTACAATGAGCAGTTCTTC.

The genes are TRBV4-3 and TRBJ1-1; 7 nucleotides line up with TRBD1. CDR1 LGHNA and CDR2 YSLEER come from the germline V gene. The CDR3 is made up of 14 amino acids. V lost 1 base and J lost 4; bases outside the gene matches: 3. CDR3 residues: CASSQGQGPTEAFF. As DNA, the CDR3 is TGCGCCAGCAGCCAAGGACAGGGCCCCACTGAAGCTTTCTTT.

The rearrangement links TRBV7-6 to TRBJ1-2; maybe TRBD1 (5 bases). This CDR3 has 18 amino acids. Germline CDR1 is SGHVS and CDR2 is FNYEAQ. Trimming cost V 4 bases and J 2 bases, with 23 bases left between them. CDR3 coding DNA: TGTGCCAGCAGCTCGCCAGGGAAAAAAGGTCCTCGAAACTATGGCTACACCTTC. It translates to CASSSPGKKGPRNYGYTF.